The rows below give T cell receptor beta chains drawn from one sample of a study of cytomegalovirus exposure and HLA in healthy donors. Generated by immunoSEQ multiplex PCR, the TCRdb table keeps only in-frame clones and is missing some. Here the sample spans some 120,000 clones, around three quarters being singletons. The material sequenced was PBMCs. These receptors all stem from a man in his thirties or forties in good health and CMV-seronegative. The CDR3 runs from the conserved cysteine through the conserved F or W. The order of the fields is J gene, D gene, V gene, clone size, CDR3 protein, CDR3 DNA. The D gene is left open where the match is weak. Only some rows state a clone size, as once, few, many or a class for expanded clones.

TRBJ1-2,-,TRBV6-1,-,CASSEVDQGLGGYTF,TGTGCCAGCAGTGAAGTAGACCAGGGTCTCGGTGGCTACACCTTC
TRBJ2-7,TRBD1,TRBV6-5,-,CASSYPLGTGSYEQYF,TGTGCCAGCAGTTACCCCCTCGGGACAGGGTCCTACGAGCAGTACTTC
TRBJ2-5,TRBD2,TRBV5-1,once,CASSLAGAGETQYF,TGCGCCAGCAGCTTAGCGGGGGCGGGGGAGACCCAGTACTTC
TRBJ2-1,TRBD1,TRBV5-4,-,CASSPKGTGTNEQFF,TGTGCCAGCAGCCCGAAAGGGACAGGGACGAATGAGCAGTTCTTC
TRBJ2-7,TRBD2,TRBV5-4,-,CASSLYFGTSSVYEQYF,TGTGCCAGCAGCTTGTATTTCGGGACTAGCTCGGTCTACGAGCAGTACTTC
TRBJ2-7,-,TRBV6-5,-,CASSYGRAYEQYF,TGTGCCAGCAGTTACGGCAGGGCATACGAGCAGTACTTC
TRBJ2-3,TRBD2,TRBV6-1,-,CASSEEGLAGGDTQYF,TGTGCCAGCAGTGAGGAAGGACTAGCGGGAGGTGATACGCAGTATTTT
TRBJ2-1,TRBD2,TRBV11-2,-,CASSPPGLAYYNEQFF,TGTGCCAGCAGCCCCCCGGGACTAGCGTATTACAATGAGCAGTTCTTC
TRBJ2-7,-,TRBV29-1,few,CSVEGENGYEQYF,TGCAGCGTTGAAGGGGAGAACGGCTACGAGCAGTACTTC
TRBJ2-3,-,TRBV27,-,CASGTLGGTQYF,TGTGCCAGCGGGACCCTCGGGGGTACGCAGTATTTT
TRBJ2-2,-,TRBV4-1,few,CASSQERSIGSKTGELFF,TGCGCCAGCAGCCAAGAAAGGTCGATCGGGAGTAAAACCGGGGAGCTGTTTTTT
TRBJ2-5,-,TRBV5-6,once,CASSLEEGPETQYF,TGTGCCAGCAGCTTGGAGGAGGGGCCCGAGACCCAGTACTTC
TRBJ1-1,-,TRBV15,-,CATSFTNTEAFF,TGTGCCACCAGCTTCACAAACACTGAAGCTTTCTTT
TRBJ1-6,-,TRBV7-9,-,CASSLENSPLHF,TGTGCCAGCAGCTTGGAGAATTCACCCCTCCACTTT
TRBJ1-1,-,TRBV5-1,-,CASSPPRGGTEAFF,TGCGCCAGCAGCCCCCCCCGGGGGGGCACTGAAGCTTTCTTT
TRBJ2-5,TRBD2,TRBV5-4,-,CASSLTTSGMETQYF,TGTGCCAGCAGCTTGACGACTAGCGGCATGGAGACCCAGTACTTC
TRBJ1-1,TRBD1,TRBV11-3,-,CASSSLTRTGGAFF,TGTGCCAGCAGCTCCCTTACTAGGACAGGGGGGGCTTTCTTT